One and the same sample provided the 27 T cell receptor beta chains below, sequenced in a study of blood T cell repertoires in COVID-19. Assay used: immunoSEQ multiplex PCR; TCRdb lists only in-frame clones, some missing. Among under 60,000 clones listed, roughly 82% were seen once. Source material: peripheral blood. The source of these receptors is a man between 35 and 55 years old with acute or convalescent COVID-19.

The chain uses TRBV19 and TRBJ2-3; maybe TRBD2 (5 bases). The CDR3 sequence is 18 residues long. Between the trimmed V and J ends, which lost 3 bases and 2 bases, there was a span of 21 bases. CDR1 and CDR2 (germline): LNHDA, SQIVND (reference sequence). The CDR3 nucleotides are TGTGCCAGTAGTATTGGACTCAGCAGGCCTCCAGTCACAGATACGCAGTATTTT. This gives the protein CASSIGLSRPPVTDTQYF. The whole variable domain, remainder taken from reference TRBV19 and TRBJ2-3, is DGGITQSPKYLFRKEGQNVTLSCEQNLNHDAMYWYRQDPGQGLRLIYYSQIVNDFQKGDIAEGYSVSREKKESFPLTVTSAQKNPTAFYLCASSIGLSRPPVTDTQYFGPGTRLTVL.

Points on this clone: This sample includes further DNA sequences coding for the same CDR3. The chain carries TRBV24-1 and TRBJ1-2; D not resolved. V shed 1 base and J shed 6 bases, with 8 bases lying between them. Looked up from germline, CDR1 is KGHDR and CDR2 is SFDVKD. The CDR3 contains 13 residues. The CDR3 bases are TGTGCCACCAGTGATTTTGGAGGGAATGGCTACACCTTC. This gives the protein CATSDFGGNGYTF.

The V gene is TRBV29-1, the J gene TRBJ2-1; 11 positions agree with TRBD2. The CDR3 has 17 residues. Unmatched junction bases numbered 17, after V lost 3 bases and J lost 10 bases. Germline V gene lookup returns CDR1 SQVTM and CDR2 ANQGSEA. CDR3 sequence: CSVEGPQYSGGADEQFF. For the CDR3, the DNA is TGCAGCGTTGAGGGTCCGCAATATAGCGGGGGGGCCGACGAGCAGTTCTTC.

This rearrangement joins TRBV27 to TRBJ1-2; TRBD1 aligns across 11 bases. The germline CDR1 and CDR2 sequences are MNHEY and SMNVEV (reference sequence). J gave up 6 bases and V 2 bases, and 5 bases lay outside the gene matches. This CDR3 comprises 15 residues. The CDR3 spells CASSLRDRGADGYTF. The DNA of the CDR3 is TGTGCCAGCAGTTTACGGGACAGGGGGGCAGATGGCTACACCTTC.

Here the CDR3 reads CASSPSRDREGYGYTF. The DNA of the CDR3 is TGTGCCAGCTCACCGAGCCGGGACAGGGAGGGGTATGGCTACACCTTC. V and J are TRBV18 and TRBJ1-2; 9 bases agree with TRBD1. Trimming at V came to 3 bases and at J to 5 bases, leaving 10 bases not matched to a gene. The CDR3 extends over 16 amino acids. Germline CDR1 and CDR2: KGHSH and LQKENI.

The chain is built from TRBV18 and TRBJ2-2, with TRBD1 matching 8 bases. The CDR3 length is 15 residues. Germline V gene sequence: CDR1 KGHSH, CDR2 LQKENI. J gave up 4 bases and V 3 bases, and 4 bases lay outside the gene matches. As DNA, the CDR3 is TGTGCCAGCTCACCCCAGGGGGCTTTCACCGGGGAGCTGTTTTTT. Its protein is CASSPQGAFTGELFF.

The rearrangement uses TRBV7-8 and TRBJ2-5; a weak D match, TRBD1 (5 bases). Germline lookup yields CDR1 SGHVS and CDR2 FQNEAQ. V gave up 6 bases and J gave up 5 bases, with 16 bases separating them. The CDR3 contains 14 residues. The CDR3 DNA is TGTGCCAGCAGTTCCGTAGACAGCGCGGAGACCCAGTACTTC. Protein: CASSSVDSAETQYF.

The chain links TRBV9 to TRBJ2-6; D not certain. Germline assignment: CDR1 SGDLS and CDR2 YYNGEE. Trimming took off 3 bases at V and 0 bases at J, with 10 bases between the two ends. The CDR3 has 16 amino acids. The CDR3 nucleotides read TGTGCCAGCAGCGCCCTAAAAGACTCTGGGGCCAACGTCCTGACTTTC. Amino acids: CASSALKDSGANVLTF. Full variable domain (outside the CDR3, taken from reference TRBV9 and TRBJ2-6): DSGVTQTPKHLITATGQRVTLRCSPRSGDLSVYWYQQSLDQGLQFLIQYYNGEERAKGNILERFSAQQFPDLHSELNLSSLELGDSALYFCASSALKDSGANVLTFGAGSRLTVL.

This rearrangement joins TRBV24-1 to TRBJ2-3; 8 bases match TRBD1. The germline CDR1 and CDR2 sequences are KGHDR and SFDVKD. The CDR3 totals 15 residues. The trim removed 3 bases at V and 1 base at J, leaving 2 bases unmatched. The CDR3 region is CATSDVGQGTDTQYF. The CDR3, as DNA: TGTGCCACCAGTGATGTGGGACAGGGCACAGATACGCAGTATTTT.

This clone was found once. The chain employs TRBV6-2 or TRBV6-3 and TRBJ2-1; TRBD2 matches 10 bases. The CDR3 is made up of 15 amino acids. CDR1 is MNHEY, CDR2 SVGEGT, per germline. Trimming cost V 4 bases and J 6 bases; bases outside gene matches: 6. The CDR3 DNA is TGTGCCAGCAGTTGGAGAGCGGGGGGGCGCAATGAGCAGTTCTTC. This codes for CASSWRAGGRNEQFF.

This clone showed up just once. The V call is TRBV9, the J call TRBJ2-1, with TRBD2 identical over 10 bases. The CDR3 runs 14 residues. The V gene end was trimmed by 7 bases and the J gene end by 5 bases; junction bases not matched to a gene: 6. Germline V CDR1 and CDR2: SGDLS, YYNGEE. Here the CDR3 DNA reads TGTGCCAGCGGTCAACTAGCGGGGAACAATGAGCAGTTCTTC. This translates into CASGQLAGNNEQFF.

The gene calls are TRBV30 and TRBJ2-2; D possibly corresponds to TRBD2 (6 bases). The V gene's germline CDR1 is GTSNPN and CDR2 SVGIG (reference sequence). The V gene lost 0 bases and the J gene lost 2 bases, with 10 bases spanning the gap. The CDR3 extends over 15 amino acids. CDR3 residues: CAWSVRRVNTGELFF. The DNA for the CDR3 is TGTGCCTGGAGTGTTAGGAGGGTAAACACCGGGGAGCTGTTTTTT.

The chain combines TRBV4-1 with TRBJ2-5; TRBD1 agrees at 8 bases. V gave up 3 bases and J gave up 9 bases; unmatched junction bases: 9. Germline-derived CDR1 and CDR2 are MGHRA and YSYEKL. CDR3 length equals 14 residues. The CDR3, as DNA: TGCGCCAGCAGCCAGCCTGGGACAGGTGGACCCCAGTACTTC. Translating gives CASSQPGTGGPQYF.

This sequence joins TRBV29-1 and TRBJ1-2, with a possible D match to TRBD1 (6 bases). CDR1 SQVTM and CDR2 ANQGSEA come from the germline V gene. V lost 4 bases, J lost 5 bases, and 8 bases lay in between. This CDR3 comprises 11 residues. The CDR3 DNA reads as TGCAGCGTTGGGACAGTATATGGCTACACCTTC. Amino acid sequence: CSVGTVYGYTF. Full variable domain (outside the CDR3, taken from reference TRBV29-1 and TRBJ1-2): SAVISQKPSRDICQRGTSLTIQCQVDSQVTMMFWYRQQPGQSLTLIATANQGSEATYESGFVIDKFPISRPNLTFSTLTVSNMSPEDSSIYLCSVGTVYGYTFGSGTRLTVV.

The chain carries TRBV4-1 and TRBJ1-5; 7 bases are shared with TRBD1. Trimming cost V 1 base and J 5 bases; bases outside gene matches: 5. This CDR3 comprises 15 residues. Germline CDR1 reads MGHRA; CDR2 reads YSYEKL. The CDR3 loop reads CASSQAGTAYQPQHF. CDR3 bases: TGCGCCAGCAGCCAAGCCGGGACAGCTTATCAGCCCCAGCATTTT.

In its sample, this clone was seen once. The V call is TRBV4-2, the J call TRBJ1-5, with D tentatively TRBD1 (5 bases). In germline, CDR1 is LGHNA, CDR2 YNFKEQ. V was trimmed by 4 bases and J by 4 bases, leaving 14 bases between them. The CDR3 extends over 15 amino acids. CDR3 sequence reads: CASSLAQQDNQPQHF. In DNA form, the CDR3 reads TGTGCCAGCAGCCTGGCTCAACAGGATAATCAGCCCCAGCATTTT.

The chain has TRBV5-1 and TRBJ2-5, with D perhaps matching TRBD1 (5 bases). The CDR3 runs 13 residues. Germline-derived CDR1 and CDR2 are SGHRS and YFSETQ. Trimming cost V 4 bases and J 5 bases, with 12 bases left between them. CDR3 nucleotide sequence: TGCGCCAGCAGCCAAGGGGCTTCGGAGACCCAGTACTTC. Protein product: CASSQGASETQYF.

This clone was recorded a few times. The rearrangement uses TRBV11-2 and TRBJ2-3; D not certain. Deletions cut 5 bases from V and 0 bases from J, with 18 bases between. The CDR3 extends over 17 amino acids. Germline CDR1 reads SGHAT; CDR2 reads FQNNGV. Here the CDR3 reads CASSRGFGTVSTDTQYF. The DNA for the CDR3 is TGTGCCAGCAGCCGTGGGTTTGGAACAGTTAGCACAGATACGCAGTATTTT.

The CDR3 reads CASSPPGSRVYSPLHF. For the CDR3, the DNA is TGTGCCAGCTCACCCCCCGGCAGTCGGGTGTATTCACCCCTCCACTTT. The chain joins TRBV18 to TRBJ1-6; D unresolved. The CDR3 covers 16 residues. The germline V gene has CDR1 KGHSH and CDR2 LQKENI. V was shortened by 3 bases and J by 8 bases, with 17 bases between the two germline ends.

The CDR3 DNA is TGTGCCAGCACAGGGGCCCTTAACTATGGCTACACCTTC. This codes for CASTGALNYGYTF. The chain uses TRBV2 and TRBJ1-2; D possibly corresponds to TRBD1 (6 bases). This CDR3 is 13 amino acids long. Deletions cut 7 bases from V and 1 base from J, with 10 bases between. The germline V gene encodes CDR1 SNHLY and CDR2 FYNNEI.

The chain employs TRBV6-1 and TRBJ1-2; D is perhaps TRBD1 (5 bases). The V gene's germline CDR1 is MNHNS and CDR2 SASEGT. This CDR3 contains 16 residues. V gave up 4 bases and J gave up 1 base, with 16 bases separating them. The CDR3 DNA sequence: TGTGCCAGCAGTGCAACAACAAGGGGCCTTAACTATGGCTACACCTTC. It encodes CASSATTRGLNYGYTF.

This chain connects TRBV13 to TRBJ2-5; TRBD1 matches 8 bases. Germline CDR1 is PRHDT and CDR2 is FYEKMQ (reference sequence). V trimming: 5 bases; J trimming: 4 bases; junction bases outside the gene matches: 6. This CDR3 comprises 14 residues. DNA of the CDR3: TGTGCCAGCAGCCCTCGACAGGGGAGAGAGACCCAGTACTTC. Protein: CASSPRQGRETQYF.

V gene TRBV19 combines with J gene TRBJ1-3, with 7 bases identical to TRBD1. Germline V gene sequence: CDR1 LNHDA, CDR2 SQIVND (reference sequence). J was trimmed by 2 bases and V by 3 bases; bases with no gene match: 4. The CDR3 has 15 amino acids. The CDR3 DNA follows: TGTGCCAGTAGTATCGAGGGGGCCCCTGGAAACACCATATATTTT. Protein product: CASSIEGAPGNTIYF. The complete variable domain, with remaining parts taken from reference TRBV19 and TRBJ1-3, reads DGGITQSPKYLFRKEGQNVTLSCEQNLNHDAMYWYRQDPGQGLRLIYYSQIVNDFQKGDIAEGYSVSREKKESFPLTVTSAQKNPTAFYLCASSIEGAPGNTIYFGEGSWLTVV.

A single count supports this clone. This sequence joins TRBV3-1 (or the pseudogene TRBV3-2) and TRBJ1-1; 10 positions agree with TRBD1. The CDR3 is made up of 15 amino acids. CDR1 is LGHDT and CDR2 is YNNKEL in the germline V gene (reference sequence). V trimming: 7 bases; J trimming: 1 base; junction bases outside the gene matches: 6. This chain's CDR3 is CASTGTGASNTEAFF. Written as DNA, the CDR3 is TGTGCCAGCACCGGGACAGGGGCTTCGAACACTGAAGCTTTCTTT.

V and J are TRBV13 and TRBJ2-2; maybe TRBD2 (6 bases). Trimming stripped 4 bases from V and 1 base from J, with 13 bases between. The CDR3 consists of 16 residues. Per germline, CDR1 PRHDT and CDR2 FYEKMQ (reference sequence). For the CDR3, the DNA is TGTGCCAGCAGCTCCTTAGGGAGGAAGAACACCGGGGAGCTGTTTTTT. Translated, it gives CASSSLGRKNTGELFF.

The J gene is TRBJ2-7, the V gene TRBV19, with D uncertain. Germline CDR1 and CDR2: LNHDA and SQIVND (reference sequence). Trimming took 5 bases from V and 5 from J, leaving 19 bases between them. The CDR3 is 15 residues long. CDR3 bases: TGTGCCAGTAGTCCCAACGCTAGATTTGGCGACGAGCAGTACTTC. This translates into CASSPNARFGDEQYF.

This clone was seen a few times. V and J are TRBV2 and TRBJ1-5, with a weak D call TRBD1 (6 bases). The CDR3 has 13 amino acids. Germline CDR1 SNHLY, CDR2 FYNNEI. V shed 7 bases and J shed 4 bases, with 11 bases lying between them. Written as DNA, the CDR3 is TGTGCCAGCAAGGGGGATAATAATCAGCCCCAGCATTTT. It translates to CASKGDNNQPQHF.